The next 14 T cell receptor beta chains were all read from a single sample in a study of OX40 agonist ivuxolimab in advanced cancers. Library preparation used the immunoSEQ multiplex PCR assay. Sourced from immuneACCESS, this table was stored by TCRdb with only in-frame sequences that have V and J called. A share of the clones is absent; for the studies checked, an unresolved V gene accounts for under half, and the remainder has no known explanation. The sample table shows some 72,000 clones, and 92% are seen once. The top ten constitute 2.5% to 3% of the sample. The sample consisted of CD4+ or CD8+ T cells sorted from blood, taken in a trial of the OX40 agonist ivuxolimab. All receptors come from an adult with an advanced solid tumor such as melanoma, head and neck, liver or kidney cancer.

The V and J genes are TRBV6-1 and TRBJ1-2; D not certain. CDR3 size: 15 residues. In germline, CDR1 is MNHNS, CDR2 SASEGT. V lost 7 bases and J lost 3, with 18 bases in between. CDR3 coding DNA: TGTGCCAGCACGCAAAGTAGGCAGGTAGACTATGGCTACACCTTC. Its translation is CASTQSRQVDYGYTF.

The CDR3 bases are TGCGCCAGCAGCCAAGCCAGCTTCAAGGCGAACACTGAAGCTTTCTTT. Amino acids: CASSQASFKANTEAFF. V usage is TRBV4-1 and J usage is TRBJ1-1, with D hard to call. V lost 1 base and J lost 1, with 13 bases in between. Germline assignment: CDR1 MGHRA and CDR2 YSYEKL. The CDR3 has 16 residues.

This rearrangement joins TRBV10-3 to TRBJ2-3, with D possibly TRBD2 on 6 matching bases. This CDR3 contains 14 residues. In germline, CDR1 is ENHRY, CDR2 SYGVKD. With 11 bases removed from V and 0 bases from J, the gap between germline ends came to 15 bases. The CDR3 region is CAVRHAGSTDTQYF. CDR3 bases: TGTGCCGTACGTCACGCGGGGAGCACAGATACGCAGTATTTT.

This rearrangement joins TRBV5-1 to TRBJ2-1; D uncertain. This CDR3 has 13 residues. Trimming pared 4 bases from V and 2 bases from J, leaving 7 bases between. CDR1 and CDR2 from the germline V gene are SGHRS and YFSETQ. The CDR3 DNA reads TGCGCCAGCAGCCCTCGGACCTACAATGAGCAGTTCTTC. Protein product: CASSPRTYNEQFF.

Concerning this clone itself: Other DNA sequences from this sample encode an identical CDR3 as well. This chain connects TRBV20-1 to TRBJ2-1; no clear D gene. CDR1 is DFQATT, CDR2 SNEGSKA, per germline (reference sequence). V lost 3 bases and J 6 bases, leaving 6 bases between the germline ends. The CDR3 is 11 residues long. The CDR3 loop reads CSASGRNEQFF. CDR3 nucleotides: TGCAGTGCTAGTGGTCGCAATGAGCAGTTCTTC.

The chain employs TRBV6-5 and TRBJ2-1; D might be TRBD2 (5 bases). The V gene's germline CDR1 is MNHEY and CDR2 SVGAGI. This CDR3 contains 15 residues. V was clipped by 3 bases and J by 3 bases, with 12 bases between them. CDR3 nucleotide sequence: TGTGCCAGCAGTTATGAGGGAGAGGGCTACAATGAGCAGTTCTTC. Protein product: CASSYEGEGYNEQFF.

J is TRBJ2-1 and V is TRBV7-2, with a tentative D call TRBD2 (5 bases). In germline, CDR1 is SGHTA, CDR2 FQGNSA. The CDR3 extends over 15 amino acids. V was pared by 4 bases and J by 2 bases, with 12 bases between. CDR3 nucleotides: TGTGCCAGCAGCTCCGCTGGGAGAGCCTACAATGAGCAGTTCTTC. This codes for CASSSAGRAYNEQFF.

V and J are TRBV9 and TRBJ2-7; 14 nucleotides match TRBD2. With V trimmed by 3 bases and J by 2 bases, 10 bases remained unmatched. The CDR3 has 18 amino acids. The V gene's germline CDR1 is SGDLS and CDR2 YYNGEE. The chain's CDR3 is CASSAGTSGSLFTYEQYF. CDR3 DNA: TGTGCCAGCAGCGCTGGGACTAGCGGGAGTCTTTTCACCTACGAGCAGTACTTC.

This clone was seen a single time. The rearrangement uses TRBV19 and TRBJ1-1; possibly TRBD1 for D (6 bases). The germline gives CDR1 LNHDA, CDR2 SQIVND (reference sequence). Trimming took 3 bases from V and 5 from J, leaving 16 bases between them. The length of the CDR3 is 15 residues. CDR3 coding DNA: TGTGCCAGTAGTATTACCGGGACACCAAGAACTGAAGCTTTCTTT. Translating gives CASSITGTPRTEAFF.

The genes are TRBV2 and TRBJ2-5; D may be TRBD1 or TRBD2 (5 bases each). Germline values: CDR1 SNHLY, CDR2 FYNNEI. The CDR3 length is 11 residues. V lost 6 bases and J 5 bases, leaving 7 bases between the germline ends. For the CDR3, the DNA is TGTGCCAGCAGGAGGGGCGAGACCCAGTACTTC. It codes for CASRRGETQYF.

This sequence joins TRBV28 and TRBJ1-1; a weak D match, TRBD1 (5 bases). Trimming removed 6 bases from V and 0 bases from J, with 11 bases in between. Germline V gene lookup returns CDR1 MDHEN and CDR2 SYDVKM. The CDR3 is 14 amino acids. The DNA of the CDR3 is TGTGCCAGCAGGTCAGGGACGATGAACACTGAAGCTTTCTTT. Its protein product is CASRSGTMNTEAFF.

The chain is built from TRBV6-6 and TRBJ1-2; tentatively, D is TRBD1 (6 bases). The V gene lost 2 bases and the J gene lost 7 bases, with 14 bases spanning the gap. The V gene's germline CDR1 is MNHNY and CDR2 SVGAGI (reference sequence). The CDR3 loop spans 14 amino acids. Here the CDR3 DNA reads TGTGCCAGCAGTTACCCCCCGGGGGCCGGTGGCTACACCTTC. Translated, it gives CASSYPPGAGGYTF.

The chain employs TRBV2 and TRBJ2-3, with a possible D match to TRBD1 (5 bases). V lost 4 bases and J 3 bases, leaving 14 bases between the germline ends. Germline V gene sequence: CDR1 SNHLY, CDR2 FYNNEI. The length of the CDR3 is 15 residues. CDR3 residues: CASSVEGPGTDTQYF. CDR3 nucleotides: TGTGCCAGCAGTGTCGAAGGGCCAGGGACAGATACGCAGTATTTT.

CDR3 sequence: CASSLVRYEQYF. CDR3 sequence (DNA): TGTGCCAGCAGCTTAGTGAGGTACGAGCAGTACTTC. This sequence joins TRBV7-9 and TRBJ2-7; no reliable D call. Per the germline V gene, CDR1 is SEHNR and CDR2 is FQNEAQ (reference sequence). The CDR3 length is 12 residues. The V gene lost 1 base and the J gene lost 4 bases, with 5 bases spanning the gap.